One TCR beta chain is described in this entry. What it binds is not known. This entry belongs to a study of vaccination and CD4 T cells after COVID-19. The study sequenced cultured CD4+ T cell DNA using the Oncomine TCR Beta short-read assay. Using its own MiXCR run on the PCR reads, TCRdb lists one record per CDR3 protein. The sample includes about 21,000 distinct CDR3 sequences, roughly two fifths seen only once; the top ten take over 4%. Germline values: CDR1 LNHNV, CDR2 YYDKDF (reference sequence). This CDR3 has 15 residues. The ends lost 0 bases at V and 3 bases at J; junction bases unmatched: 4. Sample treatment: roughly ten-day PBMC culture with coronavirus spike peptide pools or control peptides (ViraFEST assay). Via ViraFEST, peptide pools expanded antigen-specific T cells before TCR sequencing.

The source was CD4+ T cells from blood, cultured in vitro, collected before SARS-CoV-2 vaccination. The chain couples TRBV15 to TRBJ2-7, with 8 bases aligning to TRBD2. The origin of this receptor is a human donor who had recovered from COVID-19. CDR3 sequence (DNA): TGTGCCACCAGCAGAGATCGGGCGGGAGGCTACGAGCAGTACTTC. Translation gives CATSRDRAGGYEQYF.